This T cell receptor beta chain was obtained from a study of shared clonotypes between healthy human individuals. Study-wide results and caveats: Lower generation probabilities were found for non-shared clonotypes than for those shared by all four donors.

A remark on this clone: Its antigen is not known.

This CDR3 has 15 residues. Germline lookup yields CDR1 SGHAT and CDR2 FQNNGV. V shed 0 bases and J shed 2 bases, with 8 bases lying between them. Positive CCR7 selection of CD45RO-negative cells yielded the naive CD8 cells, and terminally differentiated effector memory CD45RA+ cells were excluded. Data came from immunoSEQ multiplex PCR; TCRdb stores just in-frame clones and leaves some out. The table lists around 2,100,000 clones, approximately 94% of them singletons, with less than 1.5% in the top ten. The sequencing input was naive CD8+ T cells sorted from blood. This rearrangement joins TRBV11-2 to TRBJ2-4; D is undetermined. The TCR comes from a man younger than 35 in good health. The CDR3 reads CASSLEIGSKNIQYF. The CDR3 DNA is TGTGCCAGCAGCTTAGAAATTGGGTCCAAAAACATTCAGTACTTC.